This T cell receptor beta chain derives from a study of cytomegalovirus exposure and HLA in healthy donors. Looking at the study overall: Most genotyped donors, approximately 81% of roughly 400, had Caucasian-associated genetic ancestry.

This CDR3 comprises 14 residues. Germline-derived CDR1 and CDR2 are SEHNR and FQNEAQ (reference sequence). V shed 4 bases and J shed 1 base, with 7 bases lying between them. The PCR had 60 Vbeta and 13 Jbeta primers. Repertoires were generated with immunoSEQ multiplex PCR, while TCRdb's copy carries only in-frame clones and drops some. Of approximately 170,000 clones listed, roughly four fifths were seen once; the top ten hold roughly 2.8%. This clone was counted a few times. What it binds is unknown. Overall study findings and caveats: Equally common other TCR beta chains were less clonally expanded than HLA-associated ones, a later analysis found.

This chain links TRBV7-9 with TRBJ1-4; D gene unclear. This receptor was taken from a woman aged 30 to 39 in good health and CMV-seropositive. The specimen was PBMCs. CDR3 nucleotide sequence: TGTGCCAGCAGCTCCGGTAAAACTAATGAAAAACTGTTTTTT. It encodes CASSSGKTNEKLFF. The full variable domain, rest sourced from reference TRBV7-9 and TRBJ1-4, is DTGVSQNPRHKITKRGQNVTFRCDPISEHNRLYWYRQTLGQGPEFLTYFQNEAQLEKSRLLSDRFSAERPKGSFSTLEIQRTEQGDSAMYLCASSSGKTNEKLFFGSGTQLSVL.